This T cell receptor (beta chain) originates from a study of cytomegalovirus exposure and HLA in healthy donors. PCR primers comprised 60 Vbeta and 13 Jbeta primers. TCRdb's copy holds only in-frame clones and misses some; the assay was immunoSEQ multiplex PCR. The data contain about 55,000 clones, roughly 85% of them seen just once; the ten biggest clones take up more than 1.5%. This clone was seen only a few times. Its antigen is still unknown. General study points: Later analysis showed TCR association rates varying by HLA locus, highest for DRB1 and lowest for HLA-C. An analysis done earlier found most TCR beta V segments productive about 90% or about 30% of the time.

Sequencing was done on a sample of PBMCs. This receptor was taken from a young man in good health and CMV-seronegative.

CDR3 sequence: CASSLLTTGGRRYEQYF. The CDR3 DNA reads as TGTGCCAGCAGTTTACTCACGACAGGGGGCCGGAGGTACGAGCAGTACTTC. The J gene is TRBJ2-7, the V gene TRBV28, with 10 bases identical to TRBD1. Germline CDR1 reads MDHEN; CDR2 reads SYDVKM. The V gene end was trimmed by 2 bases and the J gene end by 4 bases; junction bases not matched to a gene: 11. The CDR3 has 17 amino acids.